This T cell receptor beta chain was sequenced in a study of cytomegalovirus exposure and HLA in healthy donors. PCR employed 60 Vbeta and 13 Jbeta primers. Per the original data handling: Around 76 million unique TCR beta chains, roughly 11 million shared, were counted in a later analysis. Here immunoSEQ multiplex PCR was the method, and the copy in TCRdb shows in-frame clones only, minus some. V and J calls and clone size are given by that table; D and trimming were obtained from the DNA. The repertoire holds more than 100,000 clones, with roughly 80% as singletons. Trimming removed 5 bases at V and 6 bases at J, with 13 bases between. Germline V gene sequence: CDR1 SGHVS, CDR2 FQNEAQ. This CDR3 region has 13 residues. Points from the study as a whole: Relative to the approximately 670-donor mean, N-insertions were reportedly fewer in an Asian-associated ancestry cluster in a later analysis.

A word on this clone: Its antigen is unknown.

The TCR originated in a middle-aged man in good health and CMV-seronegative. Specimen: PBMCs. The chain couples TRBV7-8 to TRBJ1-1; possible D gene TRBD1, 5 bases. CDR3 DNA: TGTGCCAGCAGCGCTACAGGATTCGCTGAAGCTTTCTTT. It codes for CASSATGFAEAFF.